Listed below are T cell receptor beta chains from one sample, sequenced in a study of CXCR3-negative and CXCR3-positive naive CD8 T cells. TCRdb processed the 5' RACE reads again and assigns one entry to each CDR3 protein, with no DNA. The sample has roughly 89,000 distinct CDR3 sequences, and its top ten clones hold around 1.8%. Specimen: naive CXCR3- CD8+ T cells from blood. The receptors here all came from a human donor in good health. Some clones in this sample may be carry-over from other donors' samples. Both conserved end residues are part of each CDR3. Fields, in order: V gene, J gene, CDR3 protein.

TRBV28	TRBJ2-1	CASSPSTSGGYNEQFF
TRBV4-3	TRBJ2-7	CASSQDGWPTAEQYF
TRBV13	TRBJ2-5	CASSLDRSKETQYF
TRBV28	TRBJ1-1	CASRPTGTEAFF
TRBV6-5	TRBJ2-7	CASSSTGDYEQYF
TRBV27	TRBJ2-3	CASSSHSTDTQYF
TRBV4-1	TRBJ2-5	CASRPERGETQYF
TRBV28	TRBJ2-3	CASSLDPAGTDTQYF
TRBV5-5	TRBJ2-7	CASRGGASSYEQYF
TRBV7-9	TRBJ2-7	CASSLVQAAYEQYF
TRBV12-3/TRBV12-4	TRBJ2-7	CASSLVGQFYEQYF
TRBV7-9	TRBJ1-2	CASSLGGDPYGYTF
TRBV5-1	TRBJ2-1	CASSPILGTNPPNEQFF
TRBV15	TRBJ2-1	CATSRRGEDEQFF
TRBV9	TRBJ2-7	CASSASGTGQYEQYF
TRBV2	TRBJ2-7	CASTQTGFSYEQYF
TRBV5-6	TRBJ2-2	CASSYLSGSTGELFF
TRBV21-1	TRBJ2-1	CASSKGQRLYNEQFF
TRBV7-6	TRBJ2-7	CASSLGAQGVYEQYF
TRBV25-1	TRBJ2-7	CASIEGARTTPYEQYF
TRBV7-3	TRBJ1-2	CASSFYPGLDGYTF
TRBV29-1	TRBJ2-5	CSVVVQGRGETQYF
TRBV5-4	TRBJ1-1	CASSRVGDFNTEAFF
TRBV15	TRBJ2-5	CATSRGLEGPQETQYF
TRBV12-3/TRBV12-4	TRBJ1-6	CASSLGAGANSPLHF
TRBV4-2	TRBJ2-5	CASSQVGLGLSGQETQYF
TRBV6-1	TRBJ2-2	CASSEANTGELFF
TRBV10-3	TRBJ2-1	CAISETGSSYNEQFF
TRBV19	TRBJ1-1	CASITTGWWTEAFF
TRBV4-2	TRBJ1-5	CASSQESGAYTHQPQHF
TRBV13	TRBJ1-2	CASSFGGTGLIYGYTF
TRBV9	TRBJ2-7	CASSVGGGISYEQYF
TRBV12-3/TRBV12-4	TRBJ1-2	CASSLGRGDGYTF
TRBV4-3	TRBJ2-1	CASSQDDSGRSSYNEQFF
TRBV3-1	TRBJ2-1	CASSPPVAGSGFYNEQFF
TRBV29-1	TRBJ2-7	CSVADRGRDEQYF
TRBV3-1	TRBJ1-5	CASSQGDSINQPQHF
TRBV29-1	TRBJ2-1	CSPGLAGNNEQYF
TRBV7-9	TRBJ2-5	CASSLGQGAAETQYF
TRBV5-1	TRBJ1-1	CASSLVESTEAFF
TRBV7-9	TRBJ2-7	CASSLRGRSDSYEQYF
TRBV5-1	TRBJ2-7	CASGWTATYEQYF
TRBV28	TRBJ1-5	CASSITGAYSNQPQHF
TRBV5-6	TRBJ1-1	CASSPGVRPYTEAFF
TRBV10-3	TRBJ1-2	CAISEREQGDYGYTF
TRBV28	TRBJ2-2	CASSLRQNTGELFF
TRBV7-6	TRBJ2-1	CASSLTGQEQFF
TRBV7-2	TRBJ2-2	CASSSQRGGGAHNTGELFF
TRBV7-9	TRBJ2-7	CASSLEIRLNSYEQYF
TRBV13	TRBJ1-3	CASSFKAASGNTIYF
TRBV29-1	TRBJ2-7	CSVDRGGEQYF
TRBV29-1	TRBJ2-7	CSVVGQGDSYEQYF
TRBV2	TRBJ2-7	CASTGLAGAYEQYF
TRBV9	TRBJ2-1	CASARGLAGSYNEQFF
TRBV27	TRBJ1-4	CASRPMTGDGEKLFF
TRBV29-1	TRBJ2-2	CSVVKAVTGELFF
TRBV5-1	TRBJ2-7	CASSSPVAGVYEQYF
TRBV6-6	TRBJ2-1	CASSYRENDNEQFF